This TCR beta chain was sequenced during a study of tumor-infiltrating lymphocytes in primary liver carcinoma. With a constant-region primer, TCR beta cDNA was made from approximately 520 ng of total RNA. What produced the TCR beta libraries was three nested multiplex PCR rounds using slightly modified ARM-PCR. It was with TRBV1-TRBV30 forward primers and a C-beta reverse primer that the first two PCR rounds were run, at around 9 cycles each. TCRdb re-called the multiplex PCR reads with MiXCR, one entry per CDR3 protein. The data contain tens of thousands of distinct CDR3 sequences, about 71% of them singletons. Broader study findings: Only about 7.5-25% of top clones spanned all five tumor regions.

The junction had 10 bases not matched to a gene; V was cut back by 6 bases and J by 5 bases. Per germline, CDR1 MNHNY and CDR2 SVGAGI (reference sequence). The CDR3 consists of 15 residues. DNA and RNA were both co-extracted from approximately 20-30 mg of bulk tissue that had not been sorted. Patients had primary liver carcinoma treated by surgical resection. No patient had received treatment, and all had chronic HBV infection. Note on this clonotype: Its target is not known.

This chain connects TRBV6-6 to TRBJ2-5, with TRBD1 identical over 9 bases. The origin of this receptor is a man in his forties with primary liver carcinoma and hepatitis B virus infection. Material: liver tumor tissue from sampling region 4. Subset defined: tumor region T4, right-lateral pole. The CDR3 DNA reads TGTGCCAGCAGGAGTACAGGGGGCTTCGGGGAGACCCAGTACTTC. Its protein is CASRSTGGFGETQYF.